One T cell receptor beta chain is described in this entry. Its antigen is as yet unknown. The record originates from a study of identical twins. General study points: Less excess twin sharing appeared in beta out-of-frame sequences. Fewer insertions marked abundant cord blood beta clonotypes; young adult naive trended weakly, memory not at all.

In TCRdb, the 5' RACE reads were re-called with MiXCR into one record per CDR3 protein. The data show some 730,000 distinct CDR3 sequences, 18% seen once. The V end was cut by 4 bases, the J end by 5 bases, with 12 bases between. The CDR3 loop spans 13 amino acids. Germline CDR1 and CDR2: SGHTA and FQGTGA. These data were likewise used in another study, on T cells expressing NK-cell markers. This second study says: The use of an anti-gamma-delta TCR antibody, which was added in several experiments, restricted sorting to T cells expressing alpha-beta TCR. The study found these clonotypes also leading the CD3+CD56-NKG2C+ fraction in several donors.

The clonotype comes from a woman between 18 and 29 years old in good health. This sequence joins TRBV7-3 and TRBJ2-7; TRBD2 is a possible D gene (5 bases). Sequencing was carried out using PBMCs. CDR3 in amino acids: CASSSGKGHEQYF. The CDR3 region has the DNA TGTGCCAGCAGCTCGGGAAAGGGCCACGAGCAGTACTTC.